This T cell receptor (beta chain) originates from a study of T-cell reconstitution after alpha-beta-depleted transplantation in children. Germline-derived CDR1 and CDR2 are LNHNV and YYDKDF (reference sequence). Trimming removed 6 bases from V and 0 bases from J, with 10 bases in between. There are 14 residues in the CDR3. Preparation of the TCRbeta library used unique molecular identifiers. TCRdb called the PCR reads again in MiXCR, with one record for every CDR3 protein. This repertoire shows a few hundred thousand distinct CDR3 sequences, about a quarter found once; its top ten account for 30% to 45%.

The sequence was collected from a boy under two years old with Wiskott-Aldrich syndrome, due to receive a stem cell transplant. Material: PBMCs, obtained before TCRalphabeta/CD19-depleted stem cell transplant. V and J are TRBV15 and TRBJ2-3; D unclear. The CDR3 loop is CATRGYTSTDTQYF. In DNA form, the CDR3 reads TGTGCCACCAGAGGTTACACTAGCACAGATACGCAGTATTTT. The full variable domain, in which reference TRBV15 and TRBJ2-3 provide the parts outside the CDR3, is DAMVIQNPRYQVTQFGKPVTLSCSQTLNHNVMYWYQQKSSQAPKLLFHYYDKDFNNEADTPDNFQSRRPNTSFCFLDIRSPGLGDTAMYLCATRGYTSTDTQYFGPGTRLTVL.